What follows describes a single T cell receptor (beta chain). Its antigen is currently unknown. Sequencing was performed with immunoSEQ multiplex PCR; in TCRdb, only in-frame clones are kept and a portion is missing. Among some 170,000 clones, 85% to 90% were seen once, and the ten largest hold about 4.3%. This CDR3 is 18 amino acids long. Trimming left V 5 bases short and J 1 base short, with 21 bases between. The V gene's germline CDR1 is SGHTA and CDR2 FQGNSA. The sample originates from a study of T cell responses to AZD1222 COVID-19 vaccine. Study conclusions and caveats: Spike-wide vaccine-associated CD4 TCRs dominated at 160-218 and 743-854. Targeting of unmutated variant regions was reportedly seen in nearly half of spike-specific TCRs.

The TCR originated in an adult who received the MenACWY meningococcal vaccine as a control. The specimen was peripheral blood, collected 28 days after the second dose of the MenACWY control vaccine. This chain joins TRBV7-2 and TRBJ1-5; TRBD1 is a possible D gene (6 bases). The CDR3 loop is CASSTSLQGVRSNQPQHF. The CDR3 coding sequence is TGTGCCAGCAGCACGAGCCTACAGGGAGTTAGGAGCAATCAGCCCCAGCATTTT.